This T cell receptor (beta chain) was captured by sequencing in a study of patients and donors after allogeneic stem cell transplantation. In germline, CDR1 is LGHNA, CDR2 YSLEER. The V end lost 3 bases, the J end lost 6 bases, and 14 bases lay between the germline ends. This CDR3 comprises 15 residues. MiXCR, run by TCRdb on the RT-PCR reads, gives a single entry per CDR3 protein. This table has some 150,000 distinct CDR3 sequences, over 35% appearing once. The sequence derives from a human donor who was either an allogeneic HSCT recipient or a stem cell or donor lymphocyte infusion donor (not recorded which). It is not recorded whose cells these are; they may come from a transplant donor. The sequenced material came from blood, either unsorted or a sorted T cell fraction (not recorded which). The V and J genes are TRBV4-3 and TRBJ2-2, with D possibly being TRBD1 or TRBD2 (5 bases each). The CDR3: CASSQLTWDPGELFF. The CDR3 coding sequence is TGCGCCAGCAGCCAGTTGACATGGGACCCCGGGGAGCTGTTTTTT.